This T cell receptor (beta chain) was obtained from a study of siplizumab effects on memory and regulatory T cells. On this clone: Other DNA sequences of this sample code for an identical CDR3.

Trimming left V 2 bases short and J 1 base short, with 10 bases between. CDR3 length equals 14 residues. From germline, CDR1 is SGHRS and CDR2 YFSETQ. Sequenced by immunoSEQ multiplex PCR; TCRdb stores in-frame clones only, minus some. Of 90,000 to 110,000 clones listed, about 91% are singletons. This rearrangement joins TRBV5-1 to TRBJ2-7; D might be TRBD2 (6 bases). This clonotype was sampled from a human donor in good health. The sequenced sample consisted of Tregs sorted from blood. In DNA, the CDR3 is TGCGCCAGCAGCTTCCAACGGGGGTCCTACGAGCAGTACTTC. Translating gives CASSFQRGSYEQYF.